This T cell receptor (beta chain) stems from a study of T cell responses to AZD1222 COVID-19 vaccine (dated by TCRdb to 2020 to 2023). Regarding the complete study: TCR sequencing was performed for 230 to 250 trial participants, of whom about 200 were given two doses of AZD1222 and some 26 were given two doses of MenACWY control vaccine. Trial participants were enrolled into age subgroups of 18-55, 56-69 and 70-plus years, which contained 148, 28 and 57 TCR-sequenced participants, respectively. Paper-wide results and their limitations: Participants were mostly white British and included more females than males, and it was suggested by the authors that clonal diversity may have been underestimated. Epitopes outside the regions mutated in the B.1.351 and B.1.1.7 variants were reportedly recognized by nearly half of the unique spike-specific TCRs. Conclusions about previously exposed vaccinees were limited because only a handful of AZD1222 recipients were SARS-CoV-2 seropositive at baseline. Because no day 14 peak-response samples were available, repertoires were characterized only after the peak T cell response. CD4 TCRs associated with the vaccine covered the entire spike protein, and the dominant responses were in regions 160-218 and 743-854. In the small 56-69-year group, the increase in depth fell short of significance, most likely because of low power. After two AZD1222 doses, both the breadth and the depth of spike-specific TCRs were significantly higher than at day 0 and than in MenACWY recipients.

Note on this clone: Its antigen target is currently unknown. The sample holds no much larger clone one base away, and base qualities are not on file.

The CDR3 regions of human TCRbeta chains were analyzed by immunosequencing. In the source study's methods: TCRs in the repertoires were matched against a reference library of SARS-CoV-2-specific TCRs that had been generated with the MIRA antigen-specificity platform. Breadth was defined as the fraction of unique TCRs that were SARS-CoV-2-associated. Depth was defined as the fraction of total T cells that were SARS-CoV-2-associated. Using the MIRA data, each spike-specific TCR was assigned both to the spike region to which the TCR was reactive and to a CD4 or CD8 class. Log10-transformed breadth and depth values were compared by one-way ANOVA with Sidak's multiple comparisons tests. Not all clones reach the TCRdb copy of this immuneACCESS table, which keeps in-frame sequences only. Checked studies attribute under half of the gap to unresolved V genes and leave the rest unexplained. V and J calls and clone size are copied from that table; D and trimming were computed from the DNA. Within this sample are roughly 35,000 clones, with approximately 80% of them counted one time only. Together, the top ten hold roughly 4% of the sample.

The germline V gene (reference sequence) specifies GTSNPN as CDR1 and SVGIG as CDR2. Measured from the cysteine to the phenylalanine, the CDR3 is 12 residues long. CDR3 DNA only is kept here, 36 bases in frame from base 1. Cut back by 8 bases and 6 bases, the V and J ends lie 16 bases apart. Read against the paper, the sample's time point label means: about 28 days (+/-7) after the second vaccine dose. AZD1222 recipients with second doses at about 4 weeks or about 12 weeks were pooled, because spike-specific TCR depth and breadth did not differ between schedules. The vaccinee samples were drawn from two UK trials, COV001 and COV002, one of which was a single-blind randomized controlled phase 2/3 trial testing AZD1222 (ChAdOx1 nCoV-19) in healthy adults. Trial participant PBMC samples were collected at day 0 and day 28 after the second dose for TCRbeta chain sequencing.

The clonotype originates from an adult who received the AZD1222 COVID-19 vaccine. The sequence is built from TRBV30 and TRBJ1-1; TRBD1 could be the D gene, as 5 bases match. The sequences come from peripheral blood, collected 28 days after the second AZD1222 dose. The CDR3 is CAGAGRVAEAFF. The base sequence is TGTGCCGGAGCGGGCAGGGTAGCTGAAGCTTTCTTT.